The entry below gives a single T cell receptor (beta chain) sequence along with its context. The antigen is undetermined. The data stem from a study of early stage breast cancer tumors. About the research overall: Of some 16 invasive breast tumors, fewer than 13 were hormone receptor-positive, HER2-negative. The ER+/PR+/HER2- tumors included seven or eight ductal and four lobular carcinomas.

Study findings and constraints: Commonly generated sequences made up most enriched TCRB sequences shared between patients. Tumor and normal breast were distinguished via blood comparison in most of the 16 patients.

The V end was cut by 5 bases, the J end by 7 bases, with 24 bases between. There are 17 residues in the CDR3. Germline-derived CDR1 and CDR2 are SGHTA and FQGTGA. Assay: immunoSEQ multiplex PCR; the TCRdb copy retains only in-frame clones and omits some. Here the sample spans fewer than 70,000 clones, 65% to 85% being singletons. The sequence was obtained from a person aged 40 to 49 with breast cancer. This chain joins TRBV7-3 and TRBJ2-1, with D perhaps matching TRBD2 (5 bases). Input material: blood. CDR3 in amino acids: CASSQTASRTGLNEQFF. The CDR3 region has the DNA TGTGCCAGCAGCCAAACGGCTAGCAGGACGGGGTTGAATGAGCAGTTCTTC.